The 11 T cell receptor beta chains in this list originate from one sample, sequenced in a study of blood T cell repertoires in COVID-19. Using immunoSEQ multiplex PCR, the repertoire was profiled, and TCRdb retains in-frame clones only, with some absent. The sample includes around 60,000 clones, 70% to 90% of them seen just once. The sequencing input was peripheral blood. The receptors shown here come from a man aged 50-60 years with active COVID-19.

The CDR3 DNA reads as TGCGCCAGCAATCACGGGGGGAACACTGAAGCTTTCTTT. Its protein product is CASNHGGNTEAFF. The chain is built from TRBV5-1 and TRBJ1-1; D is perhaps TRBD1 (5 bases). Germline assignment: CDR1 SGHRS and CDR2 YFSETQ. The V gene lost 6 bases and the J gene lost 1 base, with 10 bases spanning the gap. This CDR3 has 13 amino acids.

J is TRBJ2-2 and V is TRBV12-5; possible D gene TRBD1, 6 bases. This CDR3 region has 16 residues. Germline-derived CDR1 and CDR2 are LGHNT and FRNRAP. V was pared by 1 base and J by 10 bases, with 19 bases between. The CDR3: CASGLDKTGRPEELFF. The CDR3 bases are TGTGCTAGTGGTTTGGATAAGACAGGTCGGCCGGAGGAGCTGTTTTTT.

The V gene is TRBV3-1 (or the pseudogene TRBV3-2), the J gene TRBJ2-5; D gene uncertain. Germline assignment: CDR1 LGHDT and CDR2 YNNKEL (reference sequence). V dropped 0 bases and J dropped 5 bases, with 4 bases sitting between them. There are 12 residues in the CDR3. The CDR3 DNA is TGTGCCAGCAGCCAAGACGGGGAGACCCAGTACTTC. Translating gives CASSQDGETQYF.

A few counts support this clone. The chain uses TRBV2 and TRBJ1-1, with unresolved D. Germline lookup yields CDR1 SNHLY and CDR2 FYNNEI. V was cut by 7 bases and J by 0 bases, with 9 bases left in between. The CDR3 covers 13 residues. The CDR3 DNA follows: TGTGCCAGCATCAGGATCATGAACACTGAAGCTTTCTTT. It is translated as CASIRIMNTEAFF.

The V call is TRBV19, the J call TRBJ2-2, with TRBD1 identical over 10 bases. The CDR3 consists of 19 residues. J was trimmed by 4 bases and V by 5 bases; bases with no gene match: 16. From germline, CDR1 is LNHDA and CDR2 SQIVND (reference sequence). CDR3 nucleotides: TGTGCCAGTAGTCCCCCTCCTTGGACAGGGGGACTTACCACCGGGGAGCTGTTTTTT. Amino acids: CASSPPPWTGGLTTGELFF.

The CDR3 DNA reads TGTGCCAGCAGCAGGGACCCAAGGAGGGATGGCTACACCTTC. As protein: CASSRDPRRDGYTF. The chain uses TRBV9 and TRBJ1-2, with D maybe TRBD1 (5 bases). V was cut by 4 bases and J by 6 bases, with 16 bases left in between. This CDR3 spans 14 amino acids. Germline V CDR1 and CDR2: SGDLS, YYNGEE.

The gene calls are TRBV27 and TRBJ2-7; 11 bases fit TRBD1. V was clipped by 3 bases and J by 2 bases; unmatched bases: 6. Germline V gene sequence: CDR1 MNHEY, CDR2 SMNVEV (reference sequence). The CDR3 consists of 16 residues. CDR3 residues: CASSLKGQGGTYEQYF. The CDR3 DNA sequence: TGTGCCAGCAGTTTGAAGGGACAGGGGGGGACCTACGAGCAGTACTTC.

The chain joins TRBV11-2 to TRBJ2-3, with D possibly being TRBD1 (6 bases). The CDR3 sequence is 16 residues long. The germline CDR1 and CDR2 sequences are SGHAT and FQNNGV. V lost 8 bases and J lost 2, with 20 bases in between. The CDR3 region has the DNA TGTGCCAGCCGCCTTTGGGGGCAGTCGCTCACAGATACGCAGTATTTT. Residues: CASRLWGQSLTDTQYF.

The rearrangement links TRBV19 to TRBJ1-5, with TRBD1 identical over 12 bases. Losses at the gene ends were 5 bases for V and 2 bases for J; bases not matched to a gene: 7. CDR3 length equals 17 residues. In germline, CDR1 is LNHDA, CDR2 SQIVND (reference sequence). CDR3 loop: CASSPTWDRGRNQPQHF. In DNA, the CDR3 is TGTGCCAGTAGTCCCACCTGGGACAGGGGGCGCAATCAGCCCCAGCATTTT.

The chain uses TRBV6-5 and TRBJ1-1, with D possibly TRBD1 on 6 matching bases. Looked up from germline, CDR1 is MNHEY and CDR2 is SVGAGI. Trimming pared 6 bases from V and 0 bases from J, leaving 11 bases between. The CDR3 length is 14 residues. The CDR3 bases are TGTGCCAGCAGACGACAGGTGCTGAACACTGAAGCTTTCTTT. Amino acid sequence: CASRRQVLNTEAFF.

The V call is TRBV5-1, the J call TRBJ1-6, with 9 nucleotides matching TRBD1. CDR1 is SGHRS, CDR2 YFSETQ, per germline. V shed 4 bases, J shed 10 bases, and the junction held 6 bases outside the gene matches. This CDR3 is built from 14 residues. CDR3 loop: CASSRDRDGSPLHF. The DNA for the CDR3 is TGCGCCAGCAGCCGGGACAGGGATGGATCACCCCTCCACTTT.